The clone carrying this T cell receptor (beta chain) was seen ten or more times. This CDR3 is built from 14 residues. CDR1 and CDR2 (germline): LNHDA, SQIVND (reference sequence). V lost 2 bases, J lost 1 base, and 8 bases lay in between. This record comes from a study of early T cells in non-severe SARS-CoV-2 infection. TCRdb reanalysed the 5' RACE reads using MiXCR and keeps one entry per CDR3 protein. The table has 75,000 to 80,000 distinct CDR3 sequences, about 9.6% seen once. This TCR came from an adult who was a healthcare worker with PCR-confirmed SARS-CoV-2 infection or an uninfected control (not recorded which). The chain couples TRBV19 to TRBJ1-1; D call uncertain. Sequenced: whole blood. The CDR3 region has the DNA TGTGCCAGTAGTATAATCGGAGCGAACACTGAAGCTTTCTTT. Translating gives CASSIIGANTEAFF. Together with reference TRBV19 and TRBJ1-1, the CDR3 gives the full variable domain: DGGITQSPKYLFRKEGQNVTLSCEQNLNHDAMYWYRQDPGQGLRLIYYSQIVNDFQKGDIAEGYSVSREKKESFPLTVTSAQKNPTAFYLCASSIIGANTEAFFGQGTRLTVV.